These 25 T cell receptor beta chains were sequenced from one sample in a study of vaccination effects on CD4 cells after COVID-19. These receptors have no identified antigens. The table came from immunoSEQ multiplex PCR; TCRdb's copy has only in-frame clones and leaves some out. This table holds roughly 23,000 clones, approximately 76% found once. Sequencing was preceded by expansion of antigen-specific CD4+ T cells with viral peptide pools in the ViraFEST assay. Following culture for 9 to 11 days, CD4+ T cells were isolated. Confirmation by PCR established that the person had SARS-CoV-2 infection between March and December 2020. Material: CD4+ T cells from PBMCs cultured with SARS-CoV-2 spike peptides, obtained before COVID-19 vaccination. The receptors were gathered from a human donor who had a prior SARS-CoV-2 infection.

The rearrangement uses TRBV7-2 and TRBJ2-1, with 8 bases lining up with TRBD2. This CDR3 is 15 amino acids long. V lost 3 bases and J lost 6; bases outside the gene matches: 7. Germline-derived CDR1 and CDR2 are SGHTA and FQGNSA. CDR3 nucleotides: TGTGCCAGCAGCTTGGCGGGAGGCAGTTTCAATGAGCAGTTCTTC. It codes for CASSLAGGSFNEQFF.

CDR3 loop: CASSQKLVSTTRGDVDEQFF. DNA of the CDR3: TGCGCCAGCAGCCAAAAGCTTGTCAGTACGACCCGAGGGGACGTGGATGAGCAGTTCTTC. The genes are TRBV4-3 and TRBJ2-1, with D perhaps matching TRBD1 or TRBD2 (5 bases each). This CDR3 region has 20 residues. In germline, CDR1 is LGHNA, CDR2 YSLEER. Trimming left V 2 bases short and J 8 bases short, with 31 bases between.

V is TRBV6-5 and J is TRBJ2-1; 9 bases align to TRBD2. The CDR3 length is 13 residues. The junction had 0 bases not matched to a gene; V was cut back by 2 bases and J by 7 bases. Germline CDR1 and CDR2: MNHEY and SVGAGI. The CDR3 loop is CASSYTSGNEQFF. The CDR3 DNA reads TGTGCCAGCAGTTACACTAGCGGGAATGAGCAGTTCTTC.

The CDR3 spells CASSLGMASGAHTQYF. Here the CDR3 DNA reads TGTGCCAGCAGCTTAGGGATGGCTAGCGGGGCACATACGCAGTATTTT. V is TRBV11-3 and J is TRBJ2-3; 9 nucleotides match TRBD2. This CDR3 region has 16 residues. V gave up 1 base and J gave up 7 bases; unmatched junction bases: 9. The germline gives CDR1 SGHNT, CDR2 YENEEA.

V and J are TRBV24-1 and TRBJ2-1; D gene uncertain. V lost 1 base to trimming and J lost 3 bases, with 12 bases between them. Germline V CDR1 and CDR2: KGHDR, SFDVKD. The CDR3 extends over 16 amino acids. The CDR3: CATSDLTTASYNEQFF. The CDR3 region has the DNA TGTGCCACCAGTGATTTAACCACGGCAAGCTACAATGAGCAGTTCTTC.

V usage is TRBV2 and J usage is TRBJ1-5; perhaps TRBD1 as D (5 bases). V was cut by 3 bases and J by 9 bases, with 15 bases left in between. The germline CDR1 and CDR2 sequences are SNHLY and FYNNEI. The CDR3 length is 14 residues. This CDR3 is CASSEGVRMGPQHF. The DNA of the CDR3 is TGTGCCAGCAGTGAGGGGGTCCGGATGGGGCCCCAGCATTTT.

This chain links TRBV7-2 with TRBJ2-1; no definite D call. The CDR3 is 17 residues long. CDR1 and CDR2 from the germline V gene are SGHTA and FQGNSA. The V end lost 5 bases, the J end lost 0 bases, and 17 bases lay between the germline ends. CDR3 loop: CASSLDLRAYSYNEQFF. The CDR3 DNA reads as TGTGCCAGCAGCCTTGACCTCCGGGCCTACTCCTACAATGAGCAGTTCTTC.

The V and J genes are TRBV2 and TRBJ1-1; maybe TRBD1 (6 bases). The CDR3 spans 11 residues. The germline V and J ends were trimmed by 5 bases and 5 bases, with 6 bases remaining between them. Germline V gives CDR1 SNHLY, CDR2 FYNNEI. CDR3 in amino acids: CASSTGTEAFF. The DNA of the CDR3 is TGTGCCAGCAGTACAGGGACTGAAGCTTTCTTT. Full variable domain (outside the CDR3, taken from reference TRBV2 and TRBJ1-1): EPEVTQTPSHQVTQMGQEVILRCVPISNHLYFYWYRQILGQKVEFLVSFYNNEISEKSEIFDDQFSVERPDGSNFTLKIRSTKLEDSAMYFCASSTGTEAFFGQGTRLTVV.

The gene calls are TRBV11-3 and TRBJ2-3; 7 bases match TRBD2. The germline V gene has CDR1 SGHNT and CDR2 YENEEA. The CDR3 extends over 16 amino acids. The J segment lost 0 bases and the V segment lost 5 bases, leaving 8 bases of the junction unmatched. CDR3 coding DNA: TGTGCCAGCAGCCCCCCCCTAGCGGCTAGCACAGATACGCAGTATTTT. Encoded protein: CASSPPLAASTDTQYF.

This clone occurred once. This chain connects TRBV11-2 to TRBJ2-7, with D unclear. Trimming shortened V by 5 bases and J by 0 bases, and 17 bases separated the two germline ends. This CDR3 region has 16 residues. CDR1 is SGHAT and CDR2 is FQNNGV in the germline V gene. The CDR3 DNA is TGTGCCAGCAGCCCTAGAGGCTCCCCAAGCTCCTACGAGCAGTACTTC. Its protein product is CASSPRGSPSSYEQYF.

The CDR3 here is CASSPEGFIYGYTF. The CDR3 DNA reads as TGTGCCAGCAGTCCAGAGGGTTTCATCTATGGCTACACCTTC. The chain couples TRBV2 to TRBJ1-2, with D uncertain. V shed 5 bases and J shed 4 bases, with 14 bases lying between them. The CDR3 loop spans 14 amino acids. The germline CDR1 and CDR2 sequences are SNHLY and FYNNEI.

The DNA for the CDR3 is TGTGCCAGCAGCCGACAGCGGGCGGCGAACACCGGGGAGCTGTTTTTT. Translation gives CASSRQRAANTGELFF. The V gene is TRBV14, the J gene TRBJ2-2; a possible D gene is TRBD2 (6 bases). V shed 4 bases and J shed 0 bases, with 12 bases lying between them. Looked up from germline, CDR1 is SGHDN and CDR2 is FVKESK. The CDR3 sequence is 16 residues long.

This clone was seen more than once but under ten times. The chain is built from TRBV5-1 and TRBJ2-7, with unresolved D. The V and J ends lost 4 bases and 3 bases respectively, with 14 bases between them. This CDR3 region has 14 residues. Germline V CDR1 and CDR2: SGHRS, YFSETQ. The CDR3 bases are TGCGCCAGCAGCAAGGCCCTTGCTAACTACGAGCAGTACTTC. Translating gives CASSKALANYEQYF. The full variable domain, completed using reference TRBV5-1 and TRBJ2-7, is KAGVTQTPRYLIKTRGQQVTLSCSPISGHRSVSWYQQTPGQGLQFLFEYFSETQRNKGNFPGRFSGRQFSNSRSEMNVSTLELGDSALYLCASSKALANYEQYFGPGTRLTVT.

This chain joins TRBV10-2 and TRBJ2-2; D not certain. CDR1 is WSHSY and CDR2 is SAAADI in the germline V gene. CDR3 length: 16 residues. The V gene lost 7 bases and the J gene lost 3 bases, with 18 bases spanning the gap. The CDR3: CASILGPLRDTGELFF. CDR3 in DNA: TGCGCCAGCATTCTAGGTCCGTTAAGGGACACCGGGGAGCTGTTTTTT.

The table lists this clone with a few counts. This rearrangement joins TRBV19 to TRBJ1-6, with D unresolved. Germline lookup yields CDR1 LNHDA and CDR2 SQIVND (reference sequence). The CDR3 totals 14 residues. Trimming cost V 3 bases and J 10 bases, with 13 bases left between them. CDR3 bases: TGTGCCAGTAGTATTTCGGCGGTGGGGTCACCCCTCCACTTT. Its translation is CASSISAVGSPLHF.

The CDR3 region has the DNA TGTGCCAGCAGCTTCACCTACGAGCAGTACTTC. This encodes CASSFTYEQYF. This chain joins TRBV7-3 and TRBJ2-7; D is unresolved. Trimming left V 3 bases short and J 2 bases short, with 2 bases between. The CDR3 contains 11 residues. Germline V gene data show CDR1 as SGHTA and CDR2 as FQGTGA.

This chain links TRBV7-2 with TRBJ1-2; 7 nucleotides agree with TRBD1. This CDR3 has 16 amino acids. After removal of 5 bases from V and 0 bases from J, the junction contained 9 bases not matched to a gene. CDR1 is SGHTA and CDR2 is FQGNSA in the germline V gene. CDR3 sequence reads: CASSAQTGRANYGYTF. CDR3 nucleotides: TGTGCCAGCAGCGCCCAGACAGGGAGAGCTAACTATGGCTACACCTTC.

This chain uses TRBV3-1 (or the pseudogene TRBV3-2) with TRBJ1-2, with 10 bases lining up with TRBD1. Per germline, CDR1 LGHDT and CDR2 YNNKEL (reference sequence). There are 14 residues in the CDR3. The V segment lost 5 bases and the J segment 4 bases; nucleotides outside the gene matches: 4. Here the CDR3 DNA reads TGTGCCAGCAGCACCGGGACAGGGGTCTATGGCTACACCTTC. Its protein product is CASSTGTGVYGYTF.

In its sample, this clone is medium-sized (0.01 to 0.1%). Other nucleotide sequences in the sample specify the same CDR3. V is TRBV5-1 and J is TRBJ2-1, with 9 nucleotides matching TRBD2. CDR3 length: 15 amino acids. Per germline, CDR1 SGHRS and CDR2 YFSETQ. V shed 5 bases, J shed 5 bases, and the junction held 8 bases outside the gene matches. CDR3 loop: CASRGLAGSDNEQFF. The CDR3 nucleotides read TGCGCCAGCAGGGGGCTAGCGGGGAGCGACAATGAGCAGTTCTTC. Full variable domain (outside the CDR3, taken from reference TRBV5-1 and TRBJ2-1): KAGVTQTPRYLIKTRGQQVTLSCSPISGHRSVSWYQQTPGQGLQFLFEYFSETQRNKGNFPGRFSGRQFSNSRSEMNVSTLELGDSALYLCASRGLAGSDNEQFFGPGTRLTVL.

The chain couples TRBV19 to TRBJ1-2, with a tentative D call TRBD1 (5 bases). Per the germline V gene, CDR1 is LNHDA and CDR2 is SQIVND (reference sequence). Trimming took 1 base from V and 3 from J, leaving 9 bases between them. The CDR3 spans 14 residues. CDR3 loop: CASSIGRQYYGYTF. The CDR3, as DNA: TGTGCCAGTAGTATAGGGCGACAGTACTATGGCTACACCTTC.

V gene TRBV23-1 combines with J gene TRBJ1-6; D is possibly TRBD1 (5 bases). TRBV23-1 is an ORF for which the function is uncertain. CDR3 size: 15 residues. V was clipped by 4 bases and J by 5 bases, with 12 bases between them. The CDR3, as DNA: TGCGCCAGCAGTCCGCCTCGGGGCAATAATTCACCCCTCCACTTT. It specifies CASSPPRGNNSPLHF.

This rearrangement joins TRBV15 to TRBJ2-7, with D perhaps matching TRBD1 (6 bases). Germline-derived CDR1 and CDR2 are LNHNV and YYDKDF (reference sequence). V shed 0 bases and J shed 3 bases, with 15 bases lying between them. This CDR3 has 16 residues. In nucleotides, the CDR3 is TGTGCCACCAGCAGAGATACTTTGGGGGCGGTCTACGAGCAGTACTTC. Translating gives CATSRDTLGAVYEQYF.

The chain is built from TRBV2 and TRBJ2-3, with TRBD1 matching over 8 bases. The CDR3 covers 15 residues. The germline CDR1 and CDR2 sequences are SNHLY and FYNNEI. The J segment lost 8 bases and the V segment lost 5 bases, leaving 12 bases of the junction unmatched. CDR3 sequence: CASSPETGVGVTQYF. As DNA, the CDR3 is TGTGCCAGCAGTCCCGAGACAGGGGTCGGGGTTACGCAGTATTTT. Supplemented by reference TRBV2 and TRBJ2-3, the full variable domain reads EPEVTQTPSHQVTQMGQEVILRCVPISNHLYFYWYRQILGQKVEFLVSFYNNEISEKSEIFDDQFSVERPDGSNFTLKIRSTKLEDSAMYFCASSPETGVGVTQYFGPGTRLTVL.

V usage is TRBV15 and J usage is TRBJ1-1; no firm D call. From germline, CDR1 is LNHNV and CDR2 YYDKDF (reference sequence). This CDR3 region has 16 residues. The germline V and J ends were trimmed by 0 bases and 1 base, with 12 bases remaining between them. The CDR3 sequence is CATSRDLGEGNTEAFF. DNA of the CDR3: TGTGCCACCAGCAGAGATCTGGGTGAGGGGAACACTGAAGCTTTCTTT.

The V gene is TRBV29-1, the J gene TRBJ1-2; TRBD1 matches at 9 bases. V was clipped by 7 bases and J by 8 bases; unmatched bases: 11. Germline-derived CDR1 and CDR2 are SQVTM and ANQGSEA. The CDR3 runs 13 residues. Written as DNA, the CDR3 is TGCAGCGCTGGACAGGGGACTGCCGGGGGCTACACCTTC. Its translation is CSAGQGTAGGYTF.